This is a list of T cell receptor beta chains from one sample in a study of shared clonotypes between healthy human individuals. Assay: immunoSEQ multiplex PCR; the TCRdb copy retains only in-frame clones and omits some. The repertoire holds more than 900,000 clones, around 78% seen once, with 0.6% to 0.75% in the top ten. What was sequenced was memory CD4+ T cells from PBMCs. These receptors were taken from a young man in good health. Some clones in this sample may be carry-over from other donors' samples. The CDR3 runs from the conserved cysteine through the conserved F or W. D genes are given only for firm matches. Size tells how often a clone was seen (once, few, many) or the class of an expanded clone, and some rows leave it out.

many	.	TRBV4-2	TRBJ1-2	CASSQVGGDYGYTF	TGTGCCAGCAGCCAAGTGGGGGGGGACTATGGCTACACCTTC
few	TRBD1	TRBV28	TRBJ1-5	CASGQGKRGGNQPQHF	TGTGCCAGCGGACAGGGGAAGAGGGGGGGCAATCAGCCCCAGCATTTT
.	.	TRBV19	TRBJ1-2	CASSARRTALYGYTF	TGTGCCAGTAGTGCACGACGGACGGCTCTTTATGGCTACACCTTC
.	.	TRBV29-1	TRBJ1-1	CSGAFRINTEAFF	TGCAGCGGTGCGTTTCGGATAAACACTGAAGCTTTCTTT
.	TRBD1	TRBV15	TRBJ2-7	CATAKTGNEQYF	TGTGCCACCGCAAAGACAGGGAACGAGCAGTACTTC
once	.	TRBV7-2	TRBJ2-1	CASSPAPQSNEQFF	TGTGCCAGCAGCCCCGCACCGCAGAGTAATGAGCAGTTCTTC
once	.	TRBV5-1	TRBJ2-3	CASSYNPGRKDTQYF	TGCGCCAGCAGCTATAATCCCGGGAGAAAAGATACGCAGTATTTT
once	.	TRBV2	TRBJ1-2	CASSEYGGSYGYTF	TGTGCCAGCAGTGAATACGGCGGAAGCTATGGCTACACCTTC
.	.	TRBV15	TRBJ2-2	CATSSPRTGGGELFF	TGTGCCACCAGCAGCCCCCGGACTGGTGGCGGGGAGCTGTTTTTT
.	.	TRBV2	TRBJ2-7	CASSVDSYEQYF	TGTGCCAGCAGCGTTGACAGTTACGAGCAGTACTTC